This record looks at one TCR beta chain sequence and its context. Other DNA sequences of this sample code for an identical CDR3. The V gene's germline CDR1 is MGHRA and CDR2 YSYEKL. The CDR3 extends over 14 amino acids. Deletions cut 1 base from V and 8 bases from J, with 14 bases between. Only in-frame clones appear in the TCRdb table, and some are missing; sequencing was by immunoSEQ multiplex PCR. The sample lists approximately 320,000 clones; 65% to 90% were seen once. The data were obtained in a study of blood T cell repertoires in COVID-19. As for the study in general: Samples came from the United States, Italy and Spain, spanning acute and convalescent COVID-19. PBMCs, B-cell-depleted T cells, or T cells were the source of the cDNA or gDNA that made up the material.

The sample taken for sequencing was peripheral blood. V usage is TRBV4-1 and J usage is TRBJ1-2; possibly TRBD1 for D (5 bases). The origin of this receptor is a human donor in a cohort sampled during active COVID-19. CDR3 amino acids: CASSQAGGGYGYTF. In nucleotides, the CDR3 is TGCGCCAGCAGCCAAGCTGGGGGAGGGTACGGCTACACCTTC.